One and the same sample provided the 27 T cell receptor beta chains below, sequenced in a study of T cells in localized non-small cell lung cancer. TCRdb's copy holds only in-frame clones and misses some; the assay was immunoSEQ multiplex PCR. The table shows roughly 1,400 clones, with around a quarter occurring only once. The sequencing used normal lung tissue next to the tumor, collected before any cancer treatment. These receptors originate from a male donor at least 60 years old with stage I lung adenocarcinoma.

The chain couples TRBV28 to TRBJ2-3; 7 bases match TRBD2. V gave up 5 bases and J gave up 2 bases; unmatched junction bases: 10. The CDR3 sequence is 16 residues long. Germline loops: CDR1 MDHEN, CDR2 SYDVKM. DNA of the CDR3: TGTGCCAGCAGTACCGCCGGGACTATTTCCACAGATACGCAGTATTTT. It is translated as CASSTAGTISTDTQYF.

The chain carries TRBV11-3 and TRBJ1-4, with a possible D match to TRBD1 (6 bases). The CDR3 runs 15 residues. Germline-derived CDR1 and CDR2 are SGHNT and YENEEA. V shed 3 bases and J shed 5 bases, with 13 bases lying between them. Here the CDR3 reads CASSFGQLENEKLFF. The CDR3 nucleotides are TGTGCCAGCAGCTTTGGACAGCTCGAGAATGAAAAACTGTTTTTT. Filled out from reference TRBV11-3 and TRBJ1-4, the complete variable domain reads EAGVVQSPRYKIIEKKQPVAFWCNPISGHNTLYWYLQNLGQGPELLIRYENEEAVDDSQLPKDRFSAERLKGVDSTLKIQPAELGDSAVYLCASSFGQLENEKLFFGSGTQLSVL.

This clone was counted only a few times. The CDR3 protein is CASSMTGFSNQPQHF. In nucleotides, the CDR3 is TGTGCCAGTAGTATGACGGGATTCAGCAATCAGCCCCAGCATTTT. V usage is TRBV19 and J usage is TRBJ1-5; no definite D call. The CDR3 consists of 15 residues. V lost 3 bases and J 1 base, leaving 10 bases between the germline ends. The V gene's germline CDR1 is LNHDA and CDR2 SQIVND (reference sequence).

The rearrangement uses TRBV5-1 and TRBJ1-1; TRBD1 is a possible D gene (5 bases). CDR1 and CDR2 (germline): SGHRS, YFSETQ. Trimming removed 0 bases at V and 5 bases at J, with 11 bases between. The CDR3 has 14 amino acids. This CDR3 is CASSLGAPGTEAFF. CDR3 nucleotide sequence: TGCGCCAGCAGCTTGGGGGCGCCAGGGACTGAAGCTTTCTTT.

This clone has a handful of counts. The chain carries TRBV6-8 and TRBJ1-4; TRBD1 might be the D (6 bases). CDR1 and CDR2 (germline): MNHGY, SAAAGT. The V end was cut by 6 bases, the J end by 8 bases, with 13 bases between. CDR3 length equals 13 residues. The CDR3 spells CASREGDWEKLFF. The CDR3 DNA follows: TGTGCCAGCAGAGAGGGGGACTGGGAAAAACTGTTTTTT.

This sequence joins TRBV6-8 and TRBJ2-5; 7 bases are a match to TRBD2. From germline, CDR1 is MNHGY and CDR2 SAAAGT. The trim removed 1 base at V and 1 base at J, leaving 6 bases unmatched. CDR3 length: 16 amino acids. DNA of the CDR3: TGTGCCAGCAGTTACTTGCTAGCGGCTAGCCAAGAGACCCAGTACTTC. It yields the protein CASSYLLAASQETQYF.

This clone was counted between two and nine times. V gene TRBV11-3 combines with J gene TRBJ1-2, with D perhaps TRBD1 (5 bases). Germline V lookup: CDR1 SGHNT, CDR2 YENEEA. The CDR3 runs to 14 residues. The germline V and J ends were trimmed by 5 bases and 4 bases, with 14 bases remaining between them. The CDR3 is CASSATGVSYGYTF. In DNA form, the CDR3 reads TGTGCCAGCAGCGCCACAGGAGTTAGCTATGGCTACACCTTC.

This clone counts as medium-sized (0.01 to 0.1%). CDR3 amino acids: CASSQDGSSGANVLTF. For the CDR3, the DNA is TGCGCCAGCAGCCAAGATGGGAGCTCTGGGGCCAACGTCCTGACTTTC. The chain carries TRBV5-1 and TRBJ2-6, with a weak D call TRBD2 (5 bases). V was trimmed by 4 bases and J by 0 bases, leaving 11 bases between them. The CDR3 runs to 16 residues. CDR1 and CDR2 (germline): SGHRS, YFSETQ.

This clone has only a few counts. The gene calls are TRBV11-3 and TRBJ2-7; D is ambiguous. Germline loops: CDR1 SGHNT, CDR2 YENEEA. V shed 5 bases and J shed 0 bases, with 11 bases lying between them. The CDR3 runs 14 residues. Here the CDR3 DNA reads TGTGCCAGCAGCCCTGGGCCTCCCTCCTACGAGCAGTACTTC. Protein: CASSPGPPSYEQYF. Full variable domain (remainder filled in from reference TRBV11-3 and TRBJ2-7): EAGVVQSPRYKIIEKKQPVAFWCNPISGHNTLYWYLQNLGQGPELLIRYENEEAVDDSQLPKDRFSAERLKGVDSTLKIQPAELGDSAVYLCASSPGPPSYEQYFGPGTRLTVT.

This clone was counted only a few times. The chain employs TRBV19 and TRBJ2-1, with 8 nucleotides matching TRBD2. The germline CDR1 and CDR2 sequences are LNHDA and SQIVND (reference sequence). The CDR3 is made up of 14 amino acids. Trimming took 4 bases from V and 8 from J; bases not matched to a gene: 7. DNA of the CDR3: TGTGCCAGTAGTACCGGGACTAGTGGCGATGAGCAGTTCTTC. Translating gives CASSTGTSGDEQFF.

Only a few counts were recorded for this clone. The chain recombines TRBV9 with TRBJ2-7; D may match TRBD1 or TRBD2 (5 bases each). Trimming pared 5 bases from V and 5 bases from J, leaving 11 bases between. CDR1 and CDR2 from the germline V gene are SGDLS and YYNGEE. The CDR3 has 12 amino acids. The DNA of the CDR3 is TGTGCCAGCAGTCCACGGGACGACGAGCAGTACTTC. Its translation: CASSPRDDEQYF. Looking up the rest from reference TRBV9 and TRBJ2-7 gives the full variable domain: DSGVTQTPKHLITATGQRVTLRCSPRSGDLSVYWYQQSLDQGLQFLIQYYNGEERAKGNILERFSAQQFPDLHSELNLSSLELGDSALYFCASSPRDDEQYFGPGTRLTVT.

This clone was counted only a few times. The chain combines TRBV6-8 with TRBJ2-3, with D possibly TRBD2 on 6 matching bases. V was cut by 7 bases and J by 4 bases, with 18 bases left in between. Germline assignment: CDR1 MNHGY and CDR2 SAAAGT. This CDR3 has 15 amino acids. This chain's CDR3 is CASTEDGSFSDTQYF. The CDR3 coding sequence is TGTGCCAGCACGGAGGACGGGAGTTTCTCAGATACGCAGTATTTT.

The chain couples TRBV11-3 to TRBJ2-7; TRBD1 agrees at 9 bases. The germline gives CDR1 SGHNT, CDR2 YENEEA. V lost 5 bases, J lost 2 bases, and 4 bases stayed unmatched. The CDR3 runs to 14 residues. This chain's CDR3 is CASSVGTGPYEQYF. DNA for the CDR3: TGTGCCAGCAGCGTCGGGACAGGGCCCTACGAGCAGTACTTC.

By proportion, this clone is medium-sized. The chain links TRBV11-3 to TRBJ2-5; D remains unclear. CDR1 SGHNT and CDR2 YENEEA come from the germline V gene. This CDR3 is built from 15 residues. Trimming left V 3 bases short and J 2 bases short, with 13 bases between. The CDR3 sequence: CASSLGSKDQETQYF. The CDR3 bases are TGTGCCAGCAGCTTGGGCAGCAAGGATCAAGAGACCCAGTACTTC.

CDR3 sequence: CASSTQGVENEQFF. As DNA, the CDR3 is TGTGCCAGTAGTACGCAGGGGGTGGAGAATGAGCAGTTCTTC. This sequence joins TRBV19 and TRBJ2-1; TRBD1 matches at 7 bases. This CDR3 is 14 amino acids long. The V gene's germline CDR1 is LNHDA and CDR2 SQIVND (reference sequence). Unmatched junction bases numbered 7, after V lost 4 bases and J lost 7 bases.

This chain links TRBV10-3 with TRBJ2-5; 9 bases map to TRBD2. The trim removed 0 bases at V and 2 bases at J, leaving 4 bases unmatched. The CDR3 has 16 residues. The germline CDR1 and CDR2 sequences are ENHRY and SYGVKD. The CDR3: CAISESGAGGQETQYF. CDR3 in DNA: TGTGCCATCAGTGAGTCAGGAGCGGGAGGTCAAGAGACCCAGTACTTC.

This clone was seen a few times. The rearrangement uses TRBV5-1 and TRBJ2-1, with a weak D call TRBD2 (6 bases). The CDR3 loop spans 17 amino acids. Trimming stripped 0 bases from V and 3 bases from J, with 16 bases between. Germline CDR1 is SGHRS and CDR2 is YFSETQ. The CDR3 is CASSLGAASEFYNEQFF. CDR3 DNA sequence: TGCGCCAGCAGCTTGGGAGCGGCTAGCGAATTCTACAATGAGCAGTTCTTC.

The chain recombines TRBV18 with TRBJ2-3; D remains ambiguous. V was clipped by 2 bases and J by 3 bases, with 6 bases between them. Per germline, CDR1 KGHSH and CDR2 LQKENI. The CDR3 spans 13 residues. This CDR3 is CASSPVGTDTQYF. The CDR3 bases are TGTGCCAGCTCACCAGTGGGGACAGATACGCAGTATTTT.

This clone rates as medium-sized. The chain has TRBV6-8 and TRBJ1-5; 9 nucleotides agree with TRBD1. The CDR3 has 17 residues. Germline V gene data show CDR1 as MNHGY and CDR2 as SAAAGT. Trimming removed 5 bases from V and 2 bases from J; junction bases left unmatched: 10. The CDR3 is CASSAGTGNWGNQPQHF. CDR3 DNA: TGTGCCAGCAGTGCTGGGACAGGGAATTGGGGCAATCAGCCCCAGCATTTT.

The chain combines TRBV6-1 with TRBJ2-3, with unresolved D. Germline CDR1 is MNHNS and CDR2 is SASEGT. This CDR3 comprises 12 residues. V was shortened by 1 base and J by 1 base, with 0 bases between the two germline ends. CDR3 protein: CASSEGTDTQYF. As DNA, the CDR3 is TGTGCCAGCAGTGAAGGCACAGATACGCAGTATTTT.

This clone rates as large. V usage is TRBV11-3 and J usage is TRBJ2-3; D call uncertain. This CDR3 has 14 residues. The ends were cut back, 2 bases at V and 0 bases at J, with 6 bases in the middle. Germline V gives CDR1 SGHNT, CDR2 YENEEA. The CDR3 DNA follows: TGTGCCAGCAGCTTAACGGAGAGCACAGATACGCAGTATTTT. Translation: CASSLTESTDTQYF.

The J gene is TRBJ2-7, the V gene TRBV9, with a weak D call TRBD2 (5 bases). Deletions cut 5 bases from V and 2 bases from J, with 11 bases between. This CDR3 is built from 13 residues. Germline CDR1 and CDR2: SGDLS and YYNGEE. The CDR3 loop is CASRDLLTYEQYF. The CDR3 DNA follows: TGTGCCAGCAGGGACTTGTTAACCTACGAGCAGTACTTC.

This clone was seen more than once but under ten times. V usage is TRBV6-8 and J usage is TRBJ1-1; tentative D call: TRBD1 (6 bases). The germline CDR1 and CDR2 sequences are MNHGY and SAAAGT. V was shortened by 10 bases and J by 1 base, with 16 bases between the two germline ends. This CDR3 is 14 amino acids long. DNA for the CDR3: TGTGCCATCAGCAAGGGGGACAAGAACACTGAAGCTTTCTTT. This codes for CAISKGDKNTEAFF.

The chain carries TRBV19 and TRBJ2-1; D gene uncertain. The CDR3 consists of 15 residues. V was trimmed by 5 bases and J by 5 bases, leaving 16 bases between them. Germline values: CDR1 LNHDA, CDR2 SQIVND (reference sequence). This CDR3 reads CASSLGVNRDNEQFF. The CDR3 DNA reads as TGTGCCAGTAGTTTGGGCGTTAACCGTGACAATGAGCAGTTCTTC.

This clone was seen a handful of times. The J gene is TRBJ1-4, the V gene TRBV9, with a possible D match to TRBD1 (5 bases). The germline V and J ends were trimmed by 4 bases and 14 bases, with 15 bases remaining between them. CDR1 and CDR2 from the germline V gene are SGDLS and YYNGEE. There are 12 residues in the CDR3. CDR3 residues: CASSPSEGPLFF. The CDR3 bases are TGTGCCAGCAGCCCTTCTGAGGGGCCGCTGTTTTTT.

This chain connects TRBV28 to TRBJ2-7, with 8 bases identical to TRBD2. V was clipped by 7 bases and J by 4 bases; unmatched bases: 12. The CDR3 extends over 15 amino acids. Germline V gene data show CDR1 as MDHEN and CDR2 as SYDVKM. The CDR3 region is CASTGGGAQVYEQYF. The CDR3 DNA sequence: TGTGCCAGCACCGGGGGGGGTGCCCAAGTATACGAGCAGTACTTC.

This clone was counted between two and nine times. The J gene is TRBJ2-7, the V gene TRBV11-3, with 7 bases matching TRBD1. This CDR3 contains 16 residues. Germline V gene sequence: CDR1 SGHNT, CDR2 YENEEA. The ends lost 0 bases at V and 6 bases at J; junction bases unmatched: 11. CDR3 protein: CASSLEARGIQGEQYF. CDR3 sequence (DNA): TGTGCCAGCAGCTTAGAGGCCAGGGGGATTCAAGGCGAGCAGTACTTC. Full variable domain (missing parts from reference TRBV11-3 and TRBJ2-7): EAGVVQSPRYKIIEKKQPVAFWCNPISGHNTLYWYLQNLGQGPELLIRYENEEAVDDSQLPKDRFSAERLKGVDSTLKIQPAELGDSAVYLCASSLEARGIQGEQYFGPGTRLTVT.